The clone carrying this T cell receptor (beta chain) was seen only a few times. This sample is drawn from a study of blood T cell repertoires in COVID-19. Germline-derived CDR1 and CDR2 are SGHAT and FQNNGV. V lost 1 base, J lost 4 bases, and 2 bases stayed unmatched. This CDR3 is built from 14 residues. Authors' data handling: Reference gene primer amplification in the assay estimated nucleated cell counts. Measured with immunoSEQ multiplex PCR; TCRdb has only the in-frame clones, and not every one. The D gene and trimming were derived from the DNA, and the V and J assignments and clone size from that table. This table has 250,000 to 300,000 clones, about 85% appearing once.

The chain employs TRBV11-2 and TRBJ2-5; TRBD2 matches 8 bases. This clonotype was sampled from a woman aged 45-60 years who had recovered from COVID-19. Sequenced sample: peripheral blood. The CDR3 spells CASSLGRGGETQYF. The CDR3 nucleotides read TGTGCCAGCAGCTTAGGCCGGGGGGGAGAGACCCAGTACTTC.